The rows below give T cell receptor beta chains drawn from one sample of a study of T cells in Graves' hyperthyroidism and ophthalmopathy. TCRdb redid the calling of the multiplex PCR reads with MiXCR, one entry per CDR3 protein. The data show 400,000 to 500,000 distinct CDR3 sequences, about 15% seen once. Sequencing input: blood. Receptors originate from a woman under 30 with Graves' hyperthyroidism. Each CDR3 is given with its conserved first and last residue. D genes are given only for firm matches. Some rows have no size entry. The others give once, few or many, or a class for an expanded clone.

>-|TRBV19|many|TRBJ1-2
CATDEGPYGYTF
>-|TRBV3-1|-|TRBJ2-7
CASSQDGTLAYEQYF
>-|TRBV2|many|TRBJ2-5
CASSARRLQETQYF
>TRBD2|TRBV29-1|many|TRBJ2-3
CTYSGSSTDTQYF
>-|TRBV11-2|many|TRBJ2-2
CASSLDRASFTGELFF
>-|TRBV6-1|many|TRBJ1-2
CASSSSRDNNYGYTF
>-|TRBV6-1|many|TRBJ1-1
CASSSQARVGDTEAFF
>-|TRBV13|few|TRBJ1-2
CASTTSGAPNSGYTF
>TRBD2|TRBV30|once|TRBJ2-1
CAWAAERGVSYNEQFF
>-|TRBV4-2|-|TRBJ2-5
CASSQPQGDQETQYF
>-|TRBV20-1|-|TRBJ2-7
CSAMERVNEQYF
>TRBD2|TRBV24-1|many|TRBJ2-1
CATSDPTSGRAYNEQFF
>-|TRBV30|many|TRBJ2-1
CAWSALARGEQFF
>TRBD2|TRBV5-6|-|TRBJ2-2
CASSLGGGLAANTGDLFF
>TRBD2|TRBV6-1|many|TRBJ2-1
CATNVVASGVWNEQFF
>-|TRBV4-1|-|TRBJ2-5
CASSQQVGVETQYF
>-|TRBV12-3/TRBV12-4|many|TRBJ2-3
CASSFLGGGDTQYF
>-|TRBV7-9|-|TRBJ1-3
CASSLTKTDRTSGNTIYF
>TRBD1|TRBV5-1|-|TRBJ2-5
CASSSRIMGQGETQYF
>TRBD2|TRBV7-7|many|TRBJ2-2
CASSPLGGRTNTGELFF
>TRBD2|TRBV11-2|many|TRBJ2-1
CASIGGGKNEQFF
>-|TRBV29-1|many|TRBJ1-6
CSISTGGTNNSPLHF
>-|TRBV9|many|TRBJ1-1
CASSARVSTEAFF
>TRBD1|TRBV12-3/TRBV12-4|many|TRBJ2-6
CASSRTGIWAGANVLTF
>-|TRBV29-1|many|TRBJ1-1
CSVATRGNTEAFF
>-|TRBV18|many|TRBJ2-4
CASSRPQGVGIQYF
>TRBD2|TRBV20-1|many|TRBJ2-1
CSAIRTSGNPYNEQFF
>TRBD1|TRBV5-5|-|TRBJ2-3
CASSIWTGFTDTQYF
>-|TRBV14|-|TRBJ2-1
CASSQEPGAFYNEQFF
>-|TRBV3-1|many|TRBJ1-5
CASSQDRGRGINQPQHF
>-|TRBV12-3/TRBV12-4|few|TRBJ2-5
CASSPLRAGQETQYF
>-|TRBV7-9|few|TRBJ1-1
CASSLVAVMNTEAFF